Listed below are T cell receptor beta chains from one sample, sequenced in a study of blood T cells in healthy people across ages. TCRdb used MiXCR to reprocess the 5' RACE reads, holding one entry per CDR3 protein. Of about 730,000 distinct CDR3 sequences listed, 40% to 45% are singletons. Sequencing input: blood. The receptors shown here come from a woman aged 60-70 years in good health. Both conserved end residues are part of each CDR3. Each record gives: clone size, D gene, V gene, J gene, CDR3 protein, CDR3 DNA. D genes are given only for firm matches. The listing skips clone size in some rows; elsewhere it reads once, few, many or a size class.

>few|-|TRBV7-9|TRBJ1-2
CASSPDVQGVYGYTF
TGTGCCAGCAGCCCAGACGTGCAAGGGGTCTATGGCTACACCTTC
>few|TRBD1|TRBV20-1|TRBJ2-3
CSAGGDTQYF
TGCAGTGCAGGGGGCGATACGCAGTATTTT
>-|-|TRBV4-1|TRBJ1-4
CASSQELWSGTNEKLFF
TGCGCCAGCAGCCAAGAATTATGGTCGGGAACTAATGAAAAACTGTTTTTT
>few|TRBD2|TRBV14|TRBJ2-3
CASSQELAAFTDTQYF
TGTGCCAGCAGCCAAGAACTAGCGGCCTTCACAGATACGCAGTATTTT
>-|-|TRBV12-3/TRBV12-4|TRBJ2-1
CASSLRQGGGYKQFF
TGTGCCAGCAGTTTAAGGCAGGGGGGAGGGTATAAGCAGTTCTTC
>-|-|TRBV4-2|TRBJ2-1
CASSQPKGDEQFF
TGTGCCAGCAGCCAACCTAAGGGCGATGAGCAGTTCTTC
>-|TRBD2|TRBV28|TRBJ2-3
CASSVGTSGITQYF
TGTGCCAGCAGCGTAGGGACTAGCGGGATTACGCAGTATTTT
>few|-|TRBV4-3|TRBJ2-7
CASSQHIEYEQYF
TGCGCCAGCAGCCAACATATTGAGTACGAGCAGTACTTC
>many|TRBD2|TRBV4-3|TRBJ2-4
CASSQEVLAGGLGNIQYF
TGCGCCAGCAGCCAAGAGGTGCTAGCGGGAGGGCTCGGGAACATTCAGTACTTC
>once|TRBD2|TRBV18|TRBJ2-5
CANSPLLAGGQETQYF
TGTGCCAACTCACCACTACTAGCGGGAGGGCAAGAGACCCAGTACTTC
>many|-|TRBV7-2|TRBJ1-1
CASSWLGAYTEAFF
TGTGCCAGCAGCTGGTTAGGGGCCTATACTGAAGCTTTCTTT
>many|TRBD1|TRBV5-6|TRBJ2-5
CASSIGGLETQYF
TGTGCCAGCAGCATAGGGGGCCTCGAGACCCAGTACTTC
>many|TRBD1|TRBV6-6|TRBJ2-7
CASSYGTENYEQYF
TGTGCCAGCAGTTACGGGACAGAGAACTACGAGCAGTACTTC
>-|-|TRBV27|TRBJ2-1
CASSFRRGSYNEQFF
TGTGCCAGCAGTTTTCGCCGGGGCTCCTACAATGAGCAGTTCTTC
>few|-|TRBV29-1|TRBJ2-1
CSVELPGTGVRNEQFF
TGCAGCGTTGAGCTCCCCGGGACCGGGGTAAGAAATGAGCAGTTCTTC
>many|-|TRBV4-3|TRBJ2-3
CASSQDGGRGVPDTQYF
TGCGCCAGCAGCCAAGATGGTGGCAGGGGCGTGCCAGATACGCAGTATTTT
>-|-|TRBV7-9|TRBJ2-7
CASSLMGAESYEQYF
TGTGCCAGCAGCTTGATGGGGGCTGAGTCCTACGAGCAGTACTTC
>-|-|TRBV18|TRBJ1-4
CASSPSWPEGEKLFF
TGTGCCAGCTCACCCTCCTGGCCGGAAGGGGAAAAACTGTTTTTT
>-|TRBD1|TRBV12-3/TRBV12-4|TRBJ1-2
CASSYRTTGSYGYTF
TGTGCCAGCAGTTACCGGACGACAGGGTCTTATGGCTACACCTTC
>-|-|TRBV6-5|TRBJ1-1
CASSFGPRGRTEAFF
TGTGCCAGCAGTTTCGGGCCCCGAGGGCGGACTGAAGCTTTCTTT
>-|TRBD1|TRBV6-2/TRBV6-3|TRBJ1-5
CASSWTGGTQPQHF
TGTGCCAGCAGTTGGACAGGGGGGACTCAGCCCCAGCATTTT
>-|-|TRBV10-3|TRBJ1-1
CAISPEGLTEAFF
TGTGCCATCAGCCCAGAAGGCCTCACTGAAGCTTTCTTT
>-|-|TRBV7-2|TRBJ2-3
CVDRAGDTQYF
TGTGTCGACCGAGCAGGGGATACGCAGTATTTT
>-|-|TRBV20-1|TRBJ2-3
CRASPVDTQYF
TGCAGAGCTTCTCCAGTAGATACGCAGTATTTT
>-|-|TRBV5-1|TRBJ1-4
CASSLSAFSTNEKLFF
TGCGCCAGCAGCTTGAGCGCCTTCTCAACTAATGAAAAACTGTTTTTT
>-|-|TRBV28|TRBJ1-2
CASRPELHQAVNGYTF
TGTGCCAGCCGCCCCGAATTACACCAAGCGGTTAATGGCTACACCTTC
>few|-|TRBV20-1|TRBJ1-2
CSAARPGQGYTF
TGCAGTGCCGCACGGCCAGGGCAGGGCTACACCTTC
>few|-|TRBV3-1|TRBJ2-6
CASSQKGANVLTF
TGTGCCAGCAGCCAGAAGGGGGCCAACGTCCTGACTTTC
>few|TRBD1|TRBV27|TRBJ1-5
CASSRTGGGRNQPQHF
TGTGCCAGCAGCCGGACAGGGGGCGGTCGCAATCAGCCCCAGCATTTT
>-|-|TRBV27|TRBJ2-5
CASSRGVRETQYF
TGTGCCAGCAGCCGCGGGGTACGAGAGACCCAGTACTTC
>-|-|TRBV20-1|TRBJ1-2
CSARWQIDGYTF
TGCAGTGCTAGGTGGCAGATCGACGGCTACACCTTC
>once|-|TRBV20-1|TRBJ2-7
CSARVGPGSYNEQYF
TGCAGTGCTAGAGTGGGGCCGGGCTCCTACAATGAGCAGTACTTC
>-|TRBD1|TRBV18|TRBJ2-7
CASSPGTGGAYEQYF
TGTGCCAGCTCACCGGGGACAGGGGGGGCCTACGAGCAGTACTTC
>few|-|TRBV14|TRBJ1-2
CASSQGGQSYGYTF
TGTGCCAGCAGCCAAGGAGGGCAGAGCTATGGCTACACCTTC
>-|TRBD2|TRBV10-3|TRBJ2-1
CAIRASAGDDNEQFF
TGTGCCATCAGGGCGTCGGCGGGAGACGACAATGAGCAGTTCTTC
>few|TRBD2|TRBV3-1|TRBJ2-7
CASSQVGTSAYYEQYF
TGTGCCAGCAGCCAAGTCGGGACTAGCGCGTATTACGAGCAGTACTTC
>-|TRBD1|TRBV6-6|TRBJ1-1
CASRTGGGTEAFF
TGTGCCAGCAGGACAGGGGGGGGCACTGAAGCTTTCTTT
>-|TRBD2|TRBV7-9|TRBJ2-7
CASSLGGIEFNEQYF
TGTGCCAGCAGCTTGGGGGGGATCGAGTTCAATGAGCAGTACTTC
>-|-|TRBV7-3|TRBJ1-2
CAARVNRADGYTF
TGTGCCGCCCGAGTTAACAGGGCTGATGGCTACACCTTC
>-|TRBD2|TRBV10-3|TRBJ2-1
CAISAQAGADNEQFF
TGTGCCATCAGCGCCCAAGCGGGAGCTGACAATGAGCAGTTCTTC
>-|-|TRBV12-3/TRBV12-4|TRBJ1-4
CASNGGTSPLPVEKLFF
TGTGCCAGCAATGGTGGGACATCGCCTCTTCCAGTCGAAAAACTGTTTTTT
>many|-|TRBV7-2|TRBJ2-7
CASSSLSYEQYF
TGTGCCAGCAGCTCCCTCTCCTACGAGCAGTACTTC
>-|TRBD2|TRBV14|TRBJ2-5
CASSQGLTGLAGASYQETQYF
TGTGCCAGCAGCCAAGGTCTAACTGGACTAGCGGGAGCCTCGTACCAAGAGACCCAGTACTTC
>-|-|TRBV6-5|TRBJ1-4
CASRSPGGLQEKLFF
TGTGCCAGCAGATCACCGGGAGGGCTCCAGGAAAAACTGTTTTTT
>-|-|TRBV5-6|TRBJ1-1
CASSDGPMNTEAFF
TGTGCCAGCAGCGACGGACCCATGAACACTGAAGCTTTCTTT
>few|TRBD1|TRBV24-1|TRBJ2-5
CATSDSQGEETQYF
TGTGCCACCAGTGACTCCCAGGGGGAAGAGACCCAGTACTTC
>few|TRBD2|TRBV3-1|TRBJ2-1
CASSLTRAGGREQFF
TGTGCCAGCAGCCTTACCAGAGCGGGAGGGAGGGAGCAGTTCTTC
>-|-|TRBV7-3|TRBJ2-7
CASSLQGLSEQYF
TGTGCCAGCAGCCTACAGGGTTTGAGTGAGCAGTACTTC
>-|TRBD2|TRBV6-1|TRBJ2-3
CAGRLAGEADTQYF
TGTGCCGGACGACTAGCGGGAGAGGCCGATACGCAGTATTTT
>many|-|TRBV11-2|TRBJ2-1
CASSAHQLGMEQFF
TGTGCCAGCAGCGCCCACCAACTAGGAATGGAGCAGTTCTTC
>-|-|TRBV7-3|TRBJ2-5
CASSSGTANEQYF
TGTGCCAGCAGCTCGGGGACTGCCAATGAGCAGTACTTC
>-|TRBD1|TRBV12-3/TRBV12-4|TRBJ1-2
CASSGAGTGSTYGYTF
TGTGCCAGCAGCGGAGCCGGGACAGGGAGTACGTATGGCTACACCTTC
>-|TRBD2|TRBV11-3|TRBJ2-1
CASSQLAGGTDEQFF
TGTGCCAGCAGTCAACTAGCGGGGGGGACGGATGAGCAGTTCTTC
>-|-|TRBV7-8|TRBJ2-5
CASSRSPGTETQYF
TGTGCCAGCAGCCGCTCCCCAGGGACAGAGACCCAGTACTTC
>few|TRBD2|TRBV11-2|TRBJ2-5
CASSKRGRQQETQYF
TGTGCCAGCAGCAAGCGGGGACGCCAGCAAGAGACCCAGTACTTC
>-|TRBD2|TRBV29-1|TRBJ2-7
CSVELGGGYEQYF
TGCAGCGTTGAATTGGGCGGGGGGTACGAGCAGTACTTC
>-|TRBD1|TRBV7-6|TRBJ1-6
CASSSGQGYSPLHF
TGTGCCAGCAGCTCCGGACAGGGGTATTCACCCCTCCACTTT
>-|-|TRBV4-3|TRBJ2-6
CASSTSAGTGANVLTF
TGCGCCAGCAGCACTTCGGCAGGGACGGGGGCCAACGTCCTGACTTTC